This TCR beta chain was recovered during a study of shared clonotypes between healthy human individuals. Across the whole study: A couple of women and a few men aged 18 to 49 served as donors.

General study results and limits: Memory subsets generally showed smaller estimated richness than naive subsets did. Naive CD4 clonotypes were shared across a few donors at around 5.4%.

Germline assignment: CDR1 SGDLS and CDR2 YYNGEE. With 3 bases removed from V and 4 bases from J, the gap between germline ends came to 19 bases. This CDR3 has 16 residues. CD8 cells classed as naive were CD45RO-negative and positively selected for CCR7, excluding terminally differentiated effector memory CD45RA+ cells. Turning to this clone: Its antigen is as yet unknown.

Only in-frame clones appear in the TCRdb table, and some are missing; sequencing was by immunoSEQ multiplex PCR. The sample lists approximately 2,200,000 clones, 85% to 95% seen once, with under 2% in the top ten. The clonotype was recovered from a man younger than 35 in good health. Some clones in this sample may be carry-over from other donors' samples. The chain couples TRBV9 to TRBJ1-2, with a weak D call TRBD1 (6 bases). The sequenced sample consisted of naive CD8+ T cells from PBMCs. In nucleotides, the CDR3 is TGTGCCAGCAGCGCTTCCGGGGAAGACAGGACCTATGGCTACACCTTC. Its protein product is CASSASGEDRTYGYTF.